The 26 T cell receptor beta chains below were found in one sample sequenced in a study. TCRdb re-called the 5' RACE reads through MiXCR, storing one row per CDR3 protein. The data contain 46,000 or so distinct CDR3 sequences, 22% of them singletons. Cells sorted as Tregs were CD4+, CD25+ and CD127-/low. Sequenced sample: Tregs sorted from a lymph node. The receptors stem from a female donor with breast cancer.

The sample holds a few counts of this clonotype. The CDR3 is CASSLASLSGTSGLSYEQYF. CDR3 coding DNA: TGTGCCAGCAGCTTAGCGTCCCTCTCCGGGACTAGCGGGCTATCCTACGAGCAGTACTTC. The chain joins TRBV7-2 to TRBJ2-7; 12 bases agree with TRBD2. The germline V gene has CDR1 SGHTA and CDR2 FQGNSA. Germline trimming cut 0 bases from V and 1 base from J; bases unmatched to any gene: 13. CDR3 length equals 20 residues.

The gene calls are TRBV7-2 and TRBJ1-2; D might be TRBD1 (5 bases). CDR1 and CDR2 from the germline V gene are SGHTA and FQGNSA. The length of the CDR3 is 15 residues. CDR3 amino acids: CDGSSPARDSYGYTF. The DNA for the CDR3 is TGTGACGGCAGCTCGCCCGCCAGGGATTCCTATGGCTACACCTTC.

With regard to this clonotype: A much bigger clone sits one base away, suggesting this may be a read error. This chain joins TRBV12-3 or TRBV12-4 and TRBJ1-2, with TRBD1 matching 7 bases. The CDR3 is made up of 14 amino acids. The ends lost 5 bases at V and 2 bases at J; junction bases unmatched: 5. The CDR3 loop reads CASSTQQGNYGYTF. As DNA, the CDR3 is TGTGCCAGCAGTACCCAACAGGGGAACTATGGCTACACCTTC.

CDR3 bases: TGTGCCAGCAGCCCACGGAGGATGGTCCATGAGCAGTTCTTC. Amino acids: CASSPRRMVHEQFF. The chain combines TRBV7-6 with TRBJ2-1; possible D gene TRBD2, 5 bases. The CDR3 length is 14 residues. V was trimmed by 5 bases and J by 8 bases, leaving 16 bases between them. Germline CDR1 and CDR2: SGHVS and FNYEAQ. Full variable domain (rest looked up from reference TRBV7-6 and TRBJ2-1): GAGVSQSPRYKVTKRGQDVALRCDPISGHVSLYWYRQALGQGPEFLTYFNYEAQQDKSGLPNDRFSAERPEGSISTLTIQRTEQRDSAMYRCASSPRRMVHEQFFGPGTRLTVL.

V is TRBV7-9 and J is TRBJ2-3; D uncertain. Trimming stripped 5 bases from V and 10 bases from J, with 13 bases between. There are 12 residues in the CDR3. The germline V gene has CDR1 SEHNR and CDR2 FQNEAQ (reference sequence). The CDR3 sequence is CASSTLDWSQYF. DNA for the CDR3: TGTGCCAGCAGCACCTTAGATTGGTCGCAGTATTTT.

As concerns this clonotype: This may stem from a read error, because a much larger clone lies one nucleotide away. The V gene is TRBV5-1, the J gene TRBJ1-2, with 7 bases lining up with TRBD1. J lost 7 bases, V lost 4 bases, and 7 bases had no gene match. The CDR3 runs 13 residues. Per germline, CDR1 SGHRS and CDR2 YFSETQ. In nucleotides, the CDR3 is TGCGCCAGCAGCCTTTTTACAGGGGTTGGCTACACCTTC. It is translated as CASSLFTGVGYTF.

Points on this clonotype: A clone one base away is much larger, so this may be a read error. The DNA of the CDR3 is TGCAGTGCCCTTGACAGGGGGATTTGGACCTACAATGAGCAGTACTTC. The encoded protein is CSALDRGIWTYNEQYF. The chain uses TRBV20-1 and TRBJ2-1; 9 positions match TRBD1. The DNA end is more similar to TRBJ2-7, so the J call may be wrong. This CDR3 spans 16 amino acids. From germline, CDR1 is DFQATT and CDR2 SNEGSKA (reference sequence).

This clonotype was detected many times. The gene calls are TRBV7-9 and TRBJ2-3; TRBD2 is a possible D gene (6 bases). Per germline, CDR1 SEHNR and CDR2 FQNEAQ (reference sequence). This CDR3 spans 16 amino acids. V lost 5 bases to trimming and J lost 3 bases, with 18 bases between them. The CDR3 coding sequence is TGTGCCAGCAGCCATTTGGAGGGAGGCGGGACAGATACGCAGTATTTT. It yields the protein CASSHLEGGGTDTQYF.

This clonotype was recorded at least ten times. The chain joins TRBV5-1 to TRBJ1-1; 8 bases align to TRBD1. The V gene end was trimmed by 0 bases and the J gene end by 8 bases; junction bases not matched to a gene: 3. CDR1 SGHRS and CDR2 YFSETQ come from the germline V gene. The length of the CDR3 is 13 residues. DNA for the CDR3: TGCGCCAGCAGCTTGGCCACAGGGGGGGAAGCTTTCTTT. This translates into CASSLATGGEAFF.

Details on this clonotype: With a much larger clone just one base away, this may be a read error. The rearrangement links TRBV9 to TRBJ2-2, with D uncertain. V was cut by 3 bases and J by 6 bases, with 6 bases left in between. The CDR3 is made up of 12 amino acids. The germline CDR1 and CDR2 sequences are SGDLS and YYNGEE. CDR3 coding DNA: TGTGCCAGCAGCGGGCCCGCCGGGGAGCTGTTTTTT. Translating gives CASSGPAGELFF. The full variable domain, with the rest looked up from reference TRBV9 and TRBJ2-2, is DSGVTQTPKHLITATGQRVTLRCSPRSGDLSVYWYQQSLDQGLQFLIQYYNGEERAKGNILERFSAQQFPDLHSELNLSSLELGDSALYFCASSGPAGELFFGEGSRLTVL.

This clonotype was seen many times. The CDR3 region is CASSDLTSGRGNEQFF. CDR3 nucleotides: TGTGCCAGCAGTGACCTTACTAGCGGGAGAGGTAATGAGCAGTTCTTC. The chain has TRBV25-1 and TRBJ2-1; 11 bases match TRBD2. CDR1 is MGHDK, CDR2 SYGVNS, per germline. Unmatched junction bases numbered 8, after V lost 3 bases and J lost 7 bases. There are 16 residues in the CDR3.

With respect to this clonotype: A much larger clone differs by one base, so this may be a read error. This CDR3 is CASSSPPSASYNEQFF. The CDR3 nucleotides are TGTGCCAGCAGTTCCCCCCCTAGCGCCTCCTACAATGAGCAGTTCTTC. The chain has TRBV27 and TRBJ2-1; a possible D gene is TRBD2 (6 bases). Germline V gene data show CDR1 as MNHEY and CDR2 as SMNVEV (reference sequence). This CDR3 comprises 16 residues. V dropped 4 bases and J dropped 0 bases, with 13 bases sitting between them.

V and J are TRBV12-3 or TRBV12-4 and TRBJ2-5; D unclear. The CDR3 consists of 11 residues. Trimming removed 8 bases from V and 0 bases from J, with 4 bases in between. CDR3 sequence reads: CASGYQETQYF. In DNA form, the CDR3 reads TGTGCCAGCGGGTACCAAGAGACCCAGTACTTC.

The J gene is TRBJ1-5, the V gene TRBV28; D is unresolved. The J call may be wrong; the DNA end is better matched by TRBJ2-3. Germline V gene lookup returns CDR1 MDHEN and CDR2 SYDVKM. This CDR3 spans 11 amino acids. The CDR3 nucleotides read TGTGCCAGCTACAGCAATCAGCCCCAGTATTTT. Translated, it gives CASYSNQPQYF.

As to this clonotype: This sequence may be a read error, since a much larger clone differs from it by one base. The chain combines TRBV6-5 with TRBJ1-1; a weak D match, TRBD1 (6 bases). Germline CDR1 and CDR2: MNHEY and SVGAGI. The CDR3 contains 15 residues. The germline V and J ends were trimmed by 5 bases and 6 bases, with 19 bases remaining between them. For the CDR3, the DNA is TGTGCCAGCAGTACTTCCGTGGCAGGGGCCTCTGAAGCTTTCTTT. Its translation: CASSTSVAGASEAFF.

CDR3 loop: CASSLEGQLSYEQYF. In nucleotides, the CDR3 is TGTGCCAGCAGCTTAGAGGGACAGCTGTCCTACGAGCAGTACTTC. V and J are TRBV13 and TRBJ2-7; 7 nucleotides align to TRBD1. Trimming cost V 1 base and J 1 base; bases outside gene matches: 4. The CDR3 has 15 amino acids. The V gene's germline CDR1 is PRHDT and CDR2 FYEKMQ (reference sequence).

This clonotype was observed a handful of times. This chain links TRBV20-1 with TRBJ2-1; the D is unclear. Looked up from germline, CDR1 is DFQATT and CDR2 is SNEGSKA (reference sequence). V shed 3 bases and J shed 2 bases, with 11 bases lying between them. This CDR3 region has 14 residues. For the CDR3, the DNA is TGCAGTGCTAGCGTCTCCATTCCCTACAATGAGCAGTTCTTC. It specifies CSASVSIPYNEQFF.

Of note for this clonotype: This may arise from a read error, as a much more abundant clone is one base away. The chain joins TRBV28 to TRBJ1-2, with D tentatively TRBD1 (6 bases). V lost 2 bases to trimming and J lost 5 bases, with 15 bases between them. Germline loops: CDR1 MDHEN, CDR2 SYDVKM. The CDR3 sequence is 15 residues long. For the CDR3, the DNA is TGTGCCAGCAGTTTAGGGGGGCTATTGGAATATGGCTACACCTTC. Its protein is CASSLGGLLEYGYTF.

Comment on this clonotype: This may come from a read error, since a much larger clone is one base off. V is TRBV12-3 or TRBV12-4 and J is TRBJ1-2; D may be TRBD1 (5 bases). The CDR3 has 13 residues. V was shortened by 6 bases and J by 3 bases, with 11 bases between the two germline ends. CDR3 coding DNA: TGTGCCAGCAGCCGGACAAAGGACTATGGCTACACCTTC. Encoded protein: CASSRTKDYGYTF.

As concerns this clonotype: Since a much larger clone is just one base distant, this may be a read error. The chain joins TRBV6-6 to TRBJ1-1; D possibly corresponds to TRBD1 (6 bases). The CDR3 is 12 amino acids. V lost 5 bases and J lost 4, with 8 bases in between. Germline CDR1 MNHNY, CDR2 SVGAGI (reference sequence). The CDR3 DNA is TGTGCCAGCAGTCCACAGGGCACTGAAGCTTTCTTT. Encoded protein: CASSPQGTEAFF.

This clonotype came up a few times. The genes are TRBV9 and TRBJ2-7; 10 bases map to TRBD2. Losses at the gene ends were 1 base for V and 7 bases for J; bases not matched to a gene: 8. Germline V gene data show CDR1 as SGDLS and CDR2 as YYNGEE. This CDR3 has 15 residues. The DNA of the CDR3 is TGTGCCAGCAGCGTAAGCGGGAGGGGGATTGAAGAGCAGTACTTC. It yields the protein CASSVSGRGIEEQYF.

Of note for this clonotype: A read error may account for a junction end that differs from germline. This chain uses TRBV30 with TRBJ1-2, with a weak D call TRBD1 (6 bases). There are 14 residues in the CDR3. Germline assignment: CDR1 GTSNPN and CDR2 SVGIG (reference sequence). The DNA of the CDR3 is TGTGCCTGGATTTACCCGGGGGCAAACTATGGCTTCACCTTC. Protein product: CAWIYPGANYGFTF.

This clonotype was counted a few times. This rearrangement joins TRBV28 to TRBJ2-2, with D possibly matching TRBD2 (6 bases). Germline assignment: CDR1 MDHEN and CDR2 SYDVKM. V was shortened by 2 bases and J by 0 bases, with 7 bases between the two germline ends. CDR3 size: 15 residues. CDR3 loop: CASSLGGSNTGELFF. CDR3 nucleotide sequence: TGTGCCAGCAGTTTAGGAGGGTCGAACACCGGGGAGCTGTTTTTT.

This clonotype was seen at least ten times. This sequence joins TRBV7-8 and TRBJ1-4; perhaps TRBD1 as D (6 bases). Per the germline V gene, CDR1 is SGHVS and CDR2 is FQNEAQ. V was pared by 2 bases and J by 12 bases, with 25 bases between. CDR3 size: 17 residues. The DNA for the CDR3 is TGTGCCAGCAGCTTAAGGAATACGGGACACCTCTTCCGTGAACTGTTTTTT. This encodes CASSLRNTGHLFRELFF. The variable domain in full, completed from reference TRBV7-8 and TRBJ1-4, reads GAGVSQSPRYKVAKRGQDVALRCDPISGHVSLFWYQQALGQGPEFLTYFQNEAQLDKSGLPSDRFFAERPEGSVSTLKIQRTQQEDSAVYLCASSLRNTGHLFRELFFGSGTQLSVL.

This clonotype was observed many times. CDR3 protein: CASSLTRAEAFF. Written as DNA, the CDR3 is TGCGCCAGCAGCTTGACGAGGGCTGAAGCTTTCTTT. The V and J genes are TRBV5-1 and TRBJ1-1; no clear D. The V end lost 1 base, the J end lost 6 bases, and 7 bases lay between the germline ends. Germline assignment: CDR1 SGHRS and CDR2 YFSETQ. The CDR3 runs 12 residues.

In regard to this clonotype: This could be a read error, since a much larger clone is one nucleotide away. CDR3 sequence (DNA): TGTGTCAGCAGCGGGTGGACAGGGGGGAAAGAGACCCAGTACTTC. Amino acids: CVSSGWTGGKETQYF. The V call is TRBV6-1, the J call TRBJ2-5, with 10 bases identical to TRBD1. Germline V CDR1 and CDR2: MNHNS, SASEGT. This CDR3 region has 15 residues.